The 20 T cell receptor beta chains given below trace back to one sample, sequenced in a study of OX40 agonist ivuxolimab in advanced cancers. The assay was immunoSEQ multiplex PCR, and TCRdb's table has in-frame clones only and misses some. The table includes about 86,000 clones, around 90% detected once. Sample: CD4+ or CD8+ T cells sorted from blood, taken in a trial of the OX40 agonist ivuxolimab. Every receptor here comes from an adult with an advanced solid tumor such as melanoma, head and neck, liver or kidney cancer.

This clone was seen a few times. This sequence joins TRBV5-1 and TRBJ1-2, with D maybe TRBD1 (5 bases). Germline V CDR1 and CDR2: SGHRS, YFSETQ. Trimming cost V 2 bases and J 6 bases, with 8 bases left between them. This CDR3 contains 12 residues. In nucleotides, the CDR3 is TGCGCCAGCAGCTTTGAAGGGGATGGCTACACCTTC. Protein: CASSFEGDGYTF.

The chain recombines TRBV4-1 with TRBJ2-1; 10 bases align to TRBD2. J lost 8 bases, V lost 1 base, and 8 bases had no gene match. The germline CDR1 and CDR2 sequences are MGHRA and YSYEKL. This CDR3 comprises 16 residues. CDR3: CASSQALAGVRHEQFF. The CDR3 DNA reads as TGCGCCAGCAGCCAAGCTCTAGCGGGAGTGAGGCATGAGCAGTTCTTC.

The chain couples TRBV11-2 to TRBJ2-5, with D hard to call. This CDR3 has 14 residues. V lost 5 bases and J lost 2, with 12 bases in between. Germline CDR1 SGHAT, CDR2 FQNNGV. Written as DNA, the CDR3 is TGTGCCAGCAGCGGGATCCCGGGTCAAGAGACCCAGTACTTC. The encoded protein is CASSGIPGQETQYF.

The chain recombines TRBV7-7 with TRBJ2-1, with 8 bases identical to TRBD2. Looked up from germline, CDR1 is SSHAT and CDR2 is FNYEAQ (reference sequence). CDR3 length: 17 residues. J was trimmed by 5 bases and V by 2 bases; bases with no gene match: 11. As DNA, the CDR3 is TGTGCCAGCAGCTTATTGGCGGGAGGCCACCCAAACAATGAGCAGTTCTTC. Translated, it gives CASSLLAGGHPNNEQFF.

V and J are TRBV11-2 and TRBJ2-2, with a weak D call TRBD2 (6 bases). V lost 4 bases, J lost 5 bases, and 11 bases lay in between. Germline CDR1 and CDR2: SGHAT and FQNNGV. The CDR3 totals 14 residues. In DNA, the CDR3 is TGTGCCAGCAGCTCAAGAAGCGGGACCGGGGAGCTGTTTTTT. Translating gives CASSSRSGTGELFF.

The chain links TRBV5-8 to TRBJ1-5; D gene ambiguous. The CDR3 spans 13 residues. Trimming left V 4 bases short and J 10 bases short, with 15 bases between. CDR1 is SGHTS, CDR2 YDEGEE, per germline. The chain's CDR3 is CASSRSSLGPQHF. CDR3 nucleotide sequence: TGTGCCAGCAGCAGATCTTCGTTGGGACCCCAGCATTTT.

The rearrangement joins TRBV11-3 to TRBJ2-7; 11 nucleotides align to TRBD2. This CDR3 contains 17 residues. Germline loops: CDR1 SGHNT, CDR2 YENEEA. V gave up 5 bases and J gave up 4 bases; unmatched junction bases: 13. In DNA form, the CDR3 reads TGTGCCAGCAGCCCGAAGCGGCTAGCGGGGGGAGGTTACGAGCAGTACTTC. Protein product: CASSPKRLAGGGYEQYF.

J is TRBJ1-6 and V is TRBV5-4, with 9 positions matching TRBD1. V lost 4 bases and J lost 7; bases outside the gene matches: 6. The CDR3 is 15 amino acids. The germline V gene encodes CDR1 SGHNT and CDR2 YYREEE (reference sequence). The CDR3 reads CASSTGGAGNSPLHF. CDR3 coding DNA: TGTGCCAGCAGCACAGGGGGCGCAGGGAATTCACCCCTCCACTTT. Supplemented by reference TRBV5-4 and TRBJ1-6, the full variable domain reads ETGVTQSPTHLIKTRGQQVTLRCSSQSGHNTVSWYQQALGQGPQFIFQYYREEENGRGNFPPRFSGLQFPNYSSELNVNALELDDSALYLCASSTGGAGNSPLHFGNGTRLTVT.

The chain combines TRBV4-2 with TRBJ1-2; D unclear. Trimming left V 1 base short and J 4 bases short, with 7 bases between. Germline assignment: CDR1 LGHNA and CDR2 YNFKEQ. The CDR3 is 13 residues long. The CDR3 bases are TGTGCCAGCAGCCAAGTAGGTTCCTATGGCTACACCTTC. Its translation is CASSQVGSYGYTF.

On this clone: Distinct nucleotide sequences in the sample also encode this CDR3. The chain has TRBV18 and TRBJ1-1, with D possibly being TRBD1 (6 bases). This CDR3 is 14 amino acids long. Trimming removed 4 bases from V and 2 bases from J, with 11 bases in between. Germline CDR1 KGHSH, CDR2 LQKENI. The DNA of the CDR3 is TGTGCCAGCTCACAGGGGGGGAGAAACACTGAAGCTTTCTTT. Translating it yields CASSQGGRNTEAFF.

The chain links TRBV19 to TRBJ1-2; perhaps TRBD1 as D (5 bases). The ends were cut back, 1 base at V and 1 base at J, with 16 bases in the middle. The CDR3 covers 17 residues. Germline V CDR1 and CDR2: LNHDA, SQIVND (reference sequence). CDR3 region: CASSIVGQDRFNYGYTF. Here the CDR3 DNA reads TGTGCCAGTAGTATAGTGGGGCAAGACCGATTTAACTATGGCTACACCTTC. Full variable domain (missing parts from reference TRBV19 and TRBJ1-2): DGGITQSPKYLFRKEGQNVTLSCEQNLNHDAMYWYRQDPGQGLRLIYYSQIVNDFQKGDIAEGYSVSREKKESFPLTVTSAQKNPTAFYLCASSIVGQDRFNYGYTFGSGTRLTVV.

The chain combines TRBV10-3 with TRBJ1-1; D possibly corresponds to TRBD1 (5 bases). Trimming stripped 6 bases from V and 2 bases from J, with 13 bases between. The germline CDR1 and CDR2 sequences are ENHRY and SYGVKD. The CDR3 is made up of 14 amino acids. In DNA, the CDR3 is TGTGCCATCAGCGGGACGGACTATAACACTGAAGCTTTCTTT. This encodes CAISGTDYNTEAFF.

V usage is TRBV19 and J usage is TRBJ1-1; D not resolved. The germline gives CDR1 LNHDA, CDR2 SQIVND (reference sequence). Trimming took 3 bases from V and 3 from J, leaving 8 bases between them. The CDR3 is made up of 13 amino acids. For the CDR3, the DNA is TGTGCCAGTAGTATCGTGGTTGACACTGAAGCTTTCTTT. Its translation is CASSIVVDTEAFF.

The chain employs TRBV11-3 and TRBJ2-1; D remains ambiguous. V lost 0 bases, J lost 3 bases, and 3 bases lay in between. The CDR3 runs to 13 residues. CDR1 and CDR2 (germline): SGHNT, YENEEA. The CDR3 DNA follows: TGTGCCAGCAGCTTAGATGACTACAATGAGCAGTTCTTC. Translation: CASSLDDYNEQFF.

This rearrangement joins TRBV19 to TRBJ2-2; 9 nucleotides agree with TRBD1. The CDR3 is made up of 14 amino acids. CDR1 and CDR2 (germline): LNHDA, SQIVND (reference sequence). Losses at the gene ends were 6 bases for V and 5 bases for J; bases not matched to a gene: 4. The DNA for the CDR3 is TGTGCCAGTAGCAAGACAGGGGGAACCGGGGAGCTGTTTTTT. This translates into CASSKTGGTGELFF.

The rearrangement joins TRBV5-1 to TRBJ2-5, with a tentative D call TRBD1 (7 bases). V lost 4 bases and J lost 5, with 18 bases in between. The V gene's germline CDR1 is SGHRS and CDR2 YFSETQ. The CDR3 is made up of 15 amino acids. The CDR3 spells CASSLGGQQGETQYF. For the CDR3, the DNA is TGCGCCAGCAGCCTGGGGGGACAGCAAGGGGAGACCCAGTACTTC.

The genes are TRBV6-1 and TRBJ2-2; TRBD2 matches at 10 bases. The CDR3 extends over 15 amino acids. CDR1 is MNHNS and CDR2 is SASEGT in the germline V gene. Unmatched junction bases numbered 9, after V lost 6 bases and J lost 8 bases. CDR3 sequence: CASSLLAGVEGELFF. As DNA, the CDR3 is TGTGCCAGCAGCCTTCTAGCGGGAGTTGAAGGGGAGCTGTTTTTT.

This chain joins TRBV7-8 and TRBJ2-3; a weak D match, TRBD1 (6 bases). The CDR3 has 16 amino acids. V was cut by 2 bases and J by 4 bases, with 16 bases left in between. CDR1 and CDR2 from the germline V gene are SGHVS and FQNEAQ. CDR3 in amino acids: CASSLTQGLGPDTQYF. CDR3 in DNA: TGTGCCAGCAGCTTAACGCAGGGGTTGGGCCCAGATACGCAGTATTTT. The complete variable domain, with remaining parts taken from reference TRBV7-8 and TRBJ2-3, reads GAGVSQSPRYKVAKRGQDVALRCDPISGHVSLFWYQQALGQGPEFLTYFQNEAQLDKSGLPSDRFFAERPEGSVSTLKIQRTQQEDSAVYLCASSLTQGLGPDTQYFGPGTRLTVL.

Only one count was recorded for this clone. The chain combines TRBV6-5 with TRBJ2-7, with 7 nucleotides matching TRBD2. The germline gives CDR1 MNHEY, CDR2 SVGAGI. After removal of 8 bases from V and 1 base from J, the junction contained 8 bases not matched to a gene. This CDR3 contains 14 residues. CDR3 nucleotides: TGTGCCAGCCAGTCGGGGGGTCTGTCCTACGAGCAGTACTTC. It codes for CASQSGGLSYEQYF.

The genes are TRBV7-9 and TRBJ2-1; 9 nucleotides match TRBD2. The CDR3 spans 14 residues. Germline values: CDR1 SEHNR, CDR2 FQNEAQ (reference sequence). V was pared by 5 bases and J by 7 bases, with 6 bases of the junction left unmatched. The CDR3 DNA is TGTGCCAGCAGCCCGGGACTAGCTCAAAATGAGCAGTTCTTC. Protein: CASSPGLAQNEQFF.